This T cell receptor (beta chain) was sequenced in a study of blood T cell repertoires in COVID-19 (dated by TCRdb to about 2020). Concerning the study at large: The collaborator samples originated in the United States, Italy and Spain and spanned the acute and convalescent phases of COVID-19. The material from the prospective study consisted of cDNA or gDNA derived from T cells, B-cell-depleted T cells, or PBMCs. Subjects who had been exposed to COVID-19, were actively infected with it, or had recovered from it provided the deeply sampled blood TCRbeta repertoires that made up the dataset. The repertoires were released in a freely available public database meant as a resource for research on the immune response to SARS-CoV-2. Samples were obtained from the ongoing ImmuneRACE study (first 160 participants) and from approximately 1,200 subjects provided by 6 global collaborators. A de-identified subject ID, COVID-19 status, age in years and sex were almost always included in the sample metadata. HLA class I and class II types, where available, came from metadata supplied by the sample provider rather than from assay-based typing.

General conclusions and limits of the study: How much clinical and demographic metadata was included differed by source and by participant, and the metadata was provided uncurated.

As for this clone: The antigen it recognizes is unknown. There are no base qualities to consult, and no much larger clone falls within one base.

The collaborating institutions used their own protocols to collect whole blood in K2EDTA tubes. For TCRbeta analysis, collaborators shipped samples as frozen whole blood, isolated PBMCs, or DNA extracted from either of those sample types. TCRbeta CDR3 regions were amplified from genomic DNA by means of the immunoSEQ Assay, a bias-controlled multiplex PCR. Per the source publication's procedure: The number of nucleated cells in each sample was estimated from the amplification of reference gene primers within the assay. Sequence reads were collapsed and filtered to measure the absolute abundance of every unique TCRbeta CDR3 rearrangement. For each sample, productive Simpson clonality was calculated by taking the square root of Simpson's diversity index across productive rearrangements. This immuneACCESS table, as held by TCRdb, lists in-frame sequences with V and J called but not all clones. Of the missing ones, under half trace to an unresolved V gene in checked studies; the others have no known cause. V and J calls plus clone size are reproduced from that table; the DNA served to infer D and trimming. The sample table records 100,000 to 150,000 clones; more than 75% of these occur just once. The top ten constitute around 4% of the sample.

The germline V gene supplies CDR1 MNHEY and CDR2 SVGEGT. The CDR3 sequence holds 15 residues, the cysteine and phenylalanine included. The kept DNA is CDR3 alone, 45 bases in frame from the first base. Relative to germline, V is 2 bases shorter and J is 2 bases shorter, with 10 bases between their ends. The TCR comes from a man between 60 and 70 years old with acute or convalescent COVID-19. The chain employs TRBV6-2 or TRBV6-3 and TRBJ2-1; tentative D gene TRBD2, with 5 bases matching. The sample consisted of peripheral blood. The DNA sequence is TGTGCCAGCAGTTACGGCGGGTTAACCTACAATGAGCAGTTCTTC. Its translation is CASSYGGLTYNEQFF.